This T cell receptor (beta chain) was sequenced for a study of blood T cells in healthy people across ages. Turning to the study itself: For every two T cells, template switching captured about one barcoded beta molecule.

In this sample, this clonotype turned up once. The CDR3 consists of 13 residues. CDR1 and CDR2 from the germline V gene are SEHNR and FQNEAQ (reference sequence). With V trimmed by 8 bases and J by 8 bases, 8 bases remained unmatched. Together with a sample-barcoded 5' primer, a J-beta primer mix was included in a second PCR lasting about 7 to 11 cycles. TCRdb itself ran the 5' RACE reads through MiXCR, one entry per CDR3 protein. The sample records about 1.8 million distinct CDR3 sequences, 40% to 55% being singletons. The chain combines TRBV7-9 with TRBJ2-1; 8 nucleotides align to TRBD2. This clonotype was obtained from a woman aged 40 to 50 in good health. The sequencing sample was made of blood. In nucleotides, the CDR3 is TGTGCCAGCGGGTCGGGGGGGCTCGATGAGCAGTTCTTC. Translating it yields CASGSGGLDEQFF. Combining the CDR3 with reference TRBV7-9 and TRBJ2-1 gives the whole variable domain DTGVSQNPRHKITKRGQNVTFRCDPISEHNRLYWYRQTLGQGPEFLTYFQNEAQLEKSRLLSDRFSAERPKGSFSTLEIQRTEQGDSAMYLCASGSGGLDEQFFGPGTRLTVL.